This record concerns one T cell receptor beta chain sequence. This clone was observed once. Its recognized antigen is unknown. The record has no base qualities; no much larger clone is one base away. The trial excluded patients who had a history of autoimmune disease or who were on systemic immunosuppression. Peripheral blood for TCR sequencing was collected from all dose cohorts at baseline, on cycle 4 day 1, and on cycle 7 day 1. The samples were taken from a phase I, first-in-human, multicenter, open-label dose-escalation trial of ivuxolimab. Adults with locally advanced or metastatic head and neck squamous cell, hepatocellular, melanoma or renal cell carcinoma were enrolled in the trial. Before TCR sequencing, CD4+ T cells and CD8+ T cells were sorted from peripheral blood as separate populations. This specimen comes from a study of OX40 agonist ivuxolimab in advanced cancers. Regarding the complete study: The costimulatory receptor OX40 (CD134) was targeted by ivuxolimab, a fully human IgG2 agonistic monoclonal antibody. Three dose-escalation patients achieved partial responses, one with hepatocellular carcinoma and two with cutaneous melanoma. Of the roughly 54 patients in dose escalation, around 20 had hepatocellular carcinoma, some 15 had melanoma, 9 had renal cell carcinoma and 9 had head and neck cancer. The monotherapy dose-escalation portion (N ≈ 57 patients) of the phase I ivuxolimab trial is reported in the paper. Intravenous ivuxolimab was administered to patients every 2 weeks at six dose levels: 0.01, 0.1, 0.3, 1.5, 3 and 10 mg/kg. In the dose-escalation cohort, roughly 82% of patients were male, and the mean age was roughly 56 years with a range of roughly 20 to 79. Prior anti-PD-1, anti-PD-L1 or anti-CTLA-4 therapy was permitted, and checkpoint inhibitors had been received by about 36% of dose-escalation patients. Peripheral TCRbeta sequencing aimed to test whether ivuxolimab altered TCR sequence diversity and caused clonal T-cell expansion.

For sequencing of the TCRbeta CDR3 region, genomic DNA was extracted from the sorted cells. TCRbeta CDR3 regions were sequenced using the immunoSEQ Assay. TCRdb's version of the immuneACCESS table is confined to in-frame rearrangements and falls short of the full clone set. An unresolved V gene accounts for under half of the shortfall where checked; the remainder is of unknown origin. The sample yields 75,000 to 90,000 clones; around 92% were counted once. Of the sample, 10% is held by the ten largest clones. V is pruned by 6 bases and J by 5 bases, leaving 9 bases of the junction without a gene match. The germline V gene sets CDR1 to MDHEN and CDR2 to SYDVKM. The CDR3 contains 15 residues, cysteine and phenylalanine counted. The kept DNA is CDR3 alone, 45 bases in frame from the first base. General study outcomes and caveats: At doses of 0.1 to 3.0 mg/kg, clonal expansion of both CD4+ and CD8+ blood T cells was observed from baseline to week 6. After ivuxolimab, more expanded clones were found on average in CD8+ T cells than in CD4+ T cells. Low levels of normalized T-cell clonal expansion were also shown by some nonresponding patients. Which antigens the clonally expanded peripheral T cells were specific for was not determined. Partial responders in the 0.1-3.0 mg/kg groups had among the lowest normalized peripheral clonal expansion, especially among CD8+ T cells.

The chain employs TRBV28 and TRBJ2-2, with 7 middle bases fitting TRBD1. The starting material was CD4+ or CD8+ T cells sorted from blood, obtained in a trial of the OX40 agonist ivuxolimab. This receptor was identified in an adult with an advanced solid tumor such as melanoma, head and neck, liver or kidney cancer. The DNA sequence reads TGTGCCAGCAGCAACATAGGACAGGTGACCGGGGAGCTGTTTTTT. It translates as CASSNIGQVTGELFF.